A selection of T cell receptor beta chains follows, all from one sample in a study of brain T cells in children with intractable seizures. The method was immunoSEQ multiplex PCR; TCRdb's version includes in-frame clones alone and lacks a portion of them. This table holds 340,000 or so clones, 93% found once. The sequences come from peripheral blood, collected approximately 5 months after surgery. The receptors originated from a boy younger than two with tuberous sclerosis and intractable seizures. CDR3s include the opening cysteine and the closing phenylalanine or tryptophan. A D gene is named only where the DNA matches it firmly. For some rows the clone size is stated as once, few or many, or as a class when expanded; others skip it.

d_gene	v_gene	abundance	j_gene	CDR3aa	CDR3nt
TRBD2	TRBV7-3	NA	TRBJ2-3	CASSLTAAGADRYF	TGTGCCAGCAGCTTAACGGCAGCGGGGGCGGACAGGTATTTT
NA	TRBV6-5	once	TRBJ2-1	CASRSTLSSYNEQFF	TGTGCCAGCAGGTCGACTCTCAGCTCCTACAATGAGCAGTTCTTC
NA	TRBV5-1	NA	TRBJ2-7	CASSLVPGEGLDEQYF	TGCGCCAGCAGCTTGGTTCCGGGAGAAGGTCTGGACGAGCAGTACTTC
TRBD1	TRBV7-9	once	TRBJ2-1	CASSLGQSKYNEQFF	TGTGCCAGCAGCCTGGGACAGTCAAAATACAATGAGCAGTTCTTC
NA	TRBV13	NA	TRBJ2-3	CASSPQGTETQYF	TGTGCCAGCAGCCCCCAGGGCACGGAAACGCAGTATTTT
NA	TRBV30	NA	TRBJ1-5	CAWRTGRQPQHF	TGTGCCTGGCGGACCGGCCGTCAGCCCCAGCATTTT
NA	TRBV7-9	NA	TRBJ1-5	CASSFGNGQPQHF	TGTGCCAGCAGCTTTGGTAATGGGCAGCCCCAGCATTTT
NA	TRBV28	NA	TRBJ2-3	CASSSRGGRVYTDTQYF	TGTGCCAGCAGTTCCAGAGGCGGCAGAGTCTACACAGATACGCAGTATTTT
TRBD1	TRBV3-1/TRBV3-2	NA	TRBJ2-7	CASSLPGTGLDEQYF	TGTGCCAGCAGCCTCCCAGGGACAGGGCTGGACGAGCAGTACTTC
NA	TRBV6-5	once	TRBJ2-1	CASSPLGNEQFF	TGTGCCAGCAGCCCGTTAGGGAATGAGCAGTTCTTC
NA	TRBV7-9	NA	TRBJ1-1	CAWAVMNTEAFF	TGTGCCTGGGCCGTCATGAACACTGAAGCTTTCTTT
NA	TRBV24-1	once	TRBJ2-7	CATSAGGYEQYF	TGTGCCACCAGTGCCGGGGGCTACGAGCAGTACTTC
NA	TRBV6-5	NA	TRBJ1-3	CASSKGVPSGNTIYF	TGTGCCAGCTCTAAAGGGGTCCCCTCTGGAAACACCATATATTTT
TRBD1	TRBV7-8	NA	TRBJ1-1	CASSLAGTATLEAFF	TGTGCCAGCAGCTTAGCCGGGACAGCGACGTTAGAAGCTTTCTTT
TRBD1	TRBV19	NA	TRBJ1-6	CASSITDRVGSPLHF	TGTGCCAGTAGTATTACTGACAGGGTAGGGTCACCCCTCCACTTT
TRBD1	TRBV24-1	NA	TRBJ2-7	CATSDPGQSSYEQYF	TGTGCCACCAGTGACCCGGGACAGAGTTCCTACGAGCAGTACTTC
TRBD1	TRBV6-5	NA	TRBJ1-3	CASFGQGPWGTIYF	TGTGCCAGCTTCGGACAGGGACCTTGGGGCACCATATATTTT
NA	TRBV6-5	NA	TRBJ2-1	CASRRRYNEQFF	TGTGCCAGCAGGCGGAGATACAATGAGCAGTTCTTC
NA	TRBV7-3	NA	TRBJ2-5	CASSLSGARETQYF	TGTGCCAGCAGCTTATCAGGGGCGAGGGAGACCCAGTACTTC
NA	TRBV2	NA	TRBJ2-5	CASSVGPKETQYF	TGTGCCAGCAGTGTTGGGCCGAAAGAGACCCAGTACTTC
NA	TRBV6-2/TRBV6-3	NA	TRBJ1-1	CASSYPRGGTEAFF	TGTGCCAGCAGTTACCCCAGGGGAGGCACTGAAGCTTTCTTT
NA	TRBV7-9	NA	TRBJ1-5	CASSLFTAGPNDQPQHF	TGTGCCAGCAGCTTATTCACTGCAGGGCCCAACGATCAGCCCCAGCATTTT
NA	TRBV30	NA	TRBJ2-7	CAWSLAFSYEQYF	TGTGCCTGGAGTTTGGCCTTCTCCTACGAGCAGTACTTC
TRBD1	TRBV7-8	NA	TRBJ1-6	CASTFGTVNSPLHF	TGTGCCAGCACCTTCGGGACAGTTAATTCACCCCTCCACTTT
TRBD2	TRBV2	NA	TRBJ2-7	CASSAGTSGSDQYF	TGTGCCAGCAGCGCCGGGACTAGCGGGTCCGATCAGTACTTC
NA	TRBV29-1	few	TRBJ1-1	CSGRQYTEAFF	TGCAGCGGCAGACAGTACACTGAAGCTTTCTTT
NA	TRBV2	NA	TRBJ2-3	CASSRTFTDTQYF	TGTGCCAGCTCCAGAACATTCACAGATACGCAGTATTTT
TRBD1	TRBV28	NA	TRBJ2-7	CASSLLRQGPSYEQYF	TGTGCCAGCAGTTTGCTCCGACAGGGCCCTTCCTACGAGCAGTACTTC
TRBD1	TRBV29-1	NA	TRBJ1-2	CSVATGVYGYTF	TGCAGCGTCGCGACAGGGGTCTATGGCTACACCTTC
NA	TRBV6-5	NA	TRBJ2-1	CASRSRRHNNEQFF	TGTGCCAGCAGAAGTCGGCGCCATAACAATGAGCAGTTCTTC
TRBD1	TRBV6-5	NA	TRBJ1-5	CASRQGGGRQPQHF	TGTGCCAGCAGACAGGGGGGGGGTAGGCAGCCCCAGCATTTT
TRBD2	TRBV7-2	NA	TRBJ2-5	CASSQLAGGMETQYF	TGTGCCAGCAGTCAACTAGCGGGGGGCATGGAGACCCAGTACTTC
NA	TRBV5-1	many	TRBJ2-2	CASSLEPLASTGELFF	TGCGCCAGCAGCTTGGAGCCGCTAGCAAGCACCGGGGAGCTGTTTTTT
NA	TRBV5-1	once	TRBJ2-7	CASSLSADSDRTYEQYF	TGCGCCAGCAGCTTATCGGCCGACAGTGATAGGACCTACGAGCAGTACTTC
NA	TRBV4-1	NA	TRBJ1-2	CASSQGQGTNYGYTF	TGCGCCAGCAGCCAAGGGCAGGGTACAAACTATGGCTACACCTTC
TRBD1	TRBV6-5	NA	TRBJ1-1	CASRGQGIGGAFF	TGTGCCAGCAGGGGACAGGGGATCGGGGGAGCTTTCTTT
NA	TRBV24-1	few	TRBJ1-5	CATRGGLDQPQHF	TGTGCCACCCGTGGTGGGCTAGATCAGCCCCAGCATTTT
NA	TRBV19	NA	TRBJ1-1	CASSRMNTEAFF	TGTGCCAGTAGTAGAATGAACACTGAAGCTTTCTTT
NA	TRBV4-1	NA	TRBJ2-6	CASSYFVAGGPYGANVLTF	TGCGCCAGCAGTTATTTCGTGGCAGGGGGGCCTTATGGGGCCAACGTCCTGACTTTC
NA	TRBV3-1/TRBV3-2	NA	TRBJ1-2	CASSQDGSGSNGYTF	TGTGCCAGCAGCCAAGACGGCTCCGGGTCGAATGGCTACACCTTC
NA	TRBV7-9	NA	TRBJ1-1	CASSLVGAMAEAFF	TGTGCCAGCAGCTTAGTTGGGGCGATGGCTGAAGCTTTCTTT
NA	TRBV12-3/TRBV12-4	NA	TRBJ1-2	CASTDLLNYGYTF	TGTGCCAGTACAGATCTACTTAACTATGGCTACACCTTC